This entry concerns a single T cell receptor (beta chain). Its antigen is not known. TCRdb itself ran the reads through MiXCR, one entry per CDR3 protein. The repertoire consists of 250,000 to 300,000 distinct CDR3 sequences, with roughly a quarter occurring once and the leading ten covering approximately 15%. This entry belongs to a study of T cell repertoires in cytomegalovirus infection. Study-wide points: Frequencies of public TCR beta families were cumulated, and this identified carriers of CMV plus the relevant HLA. The ex vivo response was dominated by HLA-C-restricted CMV-specific TCR beta clonotypes.

V was pared by 3 bases and J by 6 bases, with 16 bases between. Germline V gene sequence: CDR1 KGHDR, CDR2 SFDVKD. The CDR3 loop spans 15 amino acids. The source of this sequence is a human donor in good health (CMV status not recorded). Some clones in this sample may be carry-over from other donors' samples. Sequencing used PBMCs. The genes are TRBV24-1 and TRBJ2-5; D is unresolved. In DNA form, the CDR3 reads TGTGCCACCAGTGATCCCGGTTCACCTCGGAAGACCCAGTACTTC. Its translation is CATSDPGSPRKTQYF.